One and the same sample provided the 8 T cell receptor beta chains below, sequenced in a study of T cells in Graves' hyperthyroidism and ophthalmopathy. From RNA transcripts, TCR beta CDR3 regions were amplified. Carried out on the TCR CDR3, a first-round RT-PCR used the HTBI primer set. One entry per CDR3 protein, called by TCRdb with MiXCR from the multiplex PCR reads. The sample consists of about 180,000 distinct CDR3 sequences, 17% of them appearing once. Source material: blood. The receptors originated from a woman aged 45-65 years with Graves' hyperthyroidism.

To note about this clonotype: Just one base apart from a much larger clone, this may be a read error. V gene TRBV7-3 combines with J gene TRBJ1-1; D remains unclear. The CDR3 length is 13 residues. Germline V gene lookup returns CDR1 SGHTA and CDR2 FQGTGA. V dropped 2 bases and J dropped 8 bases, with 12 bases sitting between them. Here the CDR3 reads CASSLRVAQEAFF. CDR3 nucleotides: TGTGCCAGCAGCTTACGCGTGGCTCAGGAAGCTTTCTTT.

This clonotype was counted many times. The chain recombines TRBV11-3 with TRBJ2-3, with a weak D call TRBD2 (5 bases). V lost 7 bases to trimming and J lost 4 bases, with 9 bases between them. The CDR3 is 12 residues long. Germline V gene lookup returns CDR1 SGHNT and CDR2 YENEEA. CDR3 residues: CASKGGSDTQYF. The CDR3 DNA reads TGTGCCAGCAAAGGAGGCTCAGATACGCAGTATTTT. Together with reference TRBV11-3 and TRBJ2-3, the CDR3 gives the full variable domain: EAGVVQSPRYKIIEKKQPVAFWCNPISGHNTLYWYLQNLGQGPELLIRYENEEAVDDSQLPKDRFSAERLKGVDSTLKIQPAELGDSAVYLCASKGGSDTQYFGPGTRLTVL.

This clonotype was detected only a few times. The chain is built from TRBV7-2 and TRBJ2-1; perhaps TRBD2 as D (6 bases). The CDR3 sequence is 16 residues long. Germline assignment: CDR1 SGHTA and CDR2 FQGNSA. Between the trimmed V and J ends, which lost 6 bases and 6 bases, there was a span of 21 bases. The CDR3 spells CASRFREGGIGNEQFF. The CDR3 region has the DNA TGTGCCAGCAGGTTCCGAGAAGGAGGGATTGGCAATGAGCAGTTCTTC.

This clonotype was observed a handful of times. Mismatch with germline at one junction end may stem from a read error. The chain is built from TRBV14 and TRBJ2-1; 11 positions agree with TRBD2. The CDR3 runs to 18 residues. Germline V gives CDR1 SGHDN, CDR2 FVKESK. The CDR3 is CASSPRLAGIPSCNEQFF. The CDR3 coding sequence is TGTGCCAGCAGCCCACGACTAGCGGGGATCCCCTCCTGCAATGAGCAGTTCTTC. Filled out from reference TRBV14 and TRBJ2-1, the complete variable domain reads EAGVTQFPSHSVIEKGQTVTLRCDPISGHDNLYWYRRVMGKEIKFLLHFVKESKQDESGMPNNRFLAERTGGTYSTLKVQPAELEDSGVYFCASSPRLAGIPSCNEQFFGPGTRLTVL.

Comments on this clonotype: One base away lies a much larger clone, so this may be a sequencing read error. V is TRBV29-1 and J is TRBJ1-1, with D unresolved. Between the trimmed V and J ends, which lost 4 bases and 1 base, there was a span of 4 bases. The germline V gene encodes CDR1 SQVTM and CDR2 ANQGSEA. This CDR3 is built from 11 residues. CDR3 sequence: CSVGQNTEAFF. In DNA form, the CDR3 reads TGCAGCGTTGGGCAGAACACTGAAGCTTTCTTT.

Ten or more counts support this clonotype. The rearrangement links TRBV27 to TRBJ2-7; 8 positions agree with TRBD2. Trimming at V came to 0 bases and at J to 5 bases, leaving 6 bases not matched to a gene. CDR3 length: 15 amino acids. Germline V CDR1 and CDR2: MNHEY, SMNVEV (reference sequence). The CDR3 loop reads CASSLSRGAGHEQYF. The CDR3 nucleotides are TGTGCCAGCAGTTTATCGCGGGGGGCGGGCCACGAGCAGTACTTC.

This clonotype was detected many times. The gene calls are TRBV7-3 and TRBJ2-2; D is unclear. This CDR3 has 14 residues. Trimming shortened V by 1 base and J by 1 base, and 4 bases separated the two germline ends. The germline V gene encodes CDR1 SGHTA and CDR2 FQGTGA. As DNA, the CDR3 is TGTGCCAGCAGCTTAATACAGAACACCGGGGAGCTGTTTTTT. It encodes CASSLIQNTGELFF.

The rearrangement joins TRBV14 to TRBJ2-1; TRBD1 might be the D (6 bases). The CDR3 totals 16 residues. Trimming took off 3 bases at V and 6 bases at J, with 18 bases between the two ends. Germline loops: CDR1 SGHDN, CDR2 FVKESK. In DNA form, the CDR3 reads TGTGCCAGCAGCCACCTCTACAGGGCGTCTCGCAATGAGCAGTTCTTC. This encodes CASSHLYRASRNEQFF.